What follows is one TCR beta chain and its context. Treatment denoted: approximately 18 received Ad26.COV2.S at low or high dose, single or two shots; about 5 received placebo; per-sample allocation not given. Samples were taken on day 63 after the first vaccine or placebo injection. This record comes from a study of Ad26.COV2.S vaccination and SARS-CoV-2 variants. The data were produced by immunoSEQ multiplex PCR, yet TCRdb's version contains in-frame clones alone and is incomplete. The profile covers fewer than 600,000 clones, with around 89% appearing a single time and more than 1.5% taken by the ten largest. V was pared by 5 bases and J by 0 bases, with 4 bases of the junction left unmatched. The germline V gene encodes CDR1 SGDLS and CDR2 YYNGEE. The CDR3 has 14 amino acids.

The chain has TRBV9 and TRBJ1-2, with 7 bases fitting TRBD1. Sample: peripheral blood, taken in a trial of Ad26.COV2.S vaccine versus placebo. The clonotype comes from a person between 18 and 60 years old who received the Ad26.COV2.S COVID-19 vaccine or a placebo. The CDR3 protein is CASSRQGANYGYTF. CDR3 DNA sequence: TGTGCCAGCAGTCGACAGGGAGCTAACTATGGCTACACCTTC. The whole variable domain, filled in from reference TRBV9 and TRBJ1-2, reads DSGVTQTPKHLITATGQRVTLRCSPRSGDLSVYWYQQSLDQGLQFLIQYYNGEERAKGNILERFSAQQFPDLHSELNLSSLELGDSALYFCASSRQGANYGYTFGSGTRLTVV.